This T cell receptor beta chain was sequenced in a study of cytomegalovirus exposure and HLA in healthy donors. General study findings and limits: In a later analysis, a genetic analysis reported fewer productive-TCR N-insertions in an Asian-associated ancestry cluster than the cohort average.

As for this clone: Its antigen is unknown.

In the PCR, 60 Vbeta and 13 Jbeta primers were used. Some clones are missing from TCRdb's copy, which holds only in-frame ones; the method was immunoSEQ multiplex PCR. Counted here are 200,000 or so clones, approximately 80% occurring once; the ten biggest clones make up around 2.8%. Every donor was a healthy person donating bone marrow. The CDR3 covers 13 residues. CDR1 and CDR2 (germline): MNHEY, SVGAGI. V was cut by 11 bases and J by 4 bases, with 17 bases left in between. The chain links TRBV6-5 to TRBJ1-2; D is undetermined. The clonotype was recovered from a woman aged 50 to 60 in good health and CMV-seropositive. Source material: PBMCs. In DNA form, the CDR3 reads TGTGCCGGGTCTGCCCGGGGTACCTATGGCTACACCTTC. The encoded protein is CAGSARGTYGYTF.